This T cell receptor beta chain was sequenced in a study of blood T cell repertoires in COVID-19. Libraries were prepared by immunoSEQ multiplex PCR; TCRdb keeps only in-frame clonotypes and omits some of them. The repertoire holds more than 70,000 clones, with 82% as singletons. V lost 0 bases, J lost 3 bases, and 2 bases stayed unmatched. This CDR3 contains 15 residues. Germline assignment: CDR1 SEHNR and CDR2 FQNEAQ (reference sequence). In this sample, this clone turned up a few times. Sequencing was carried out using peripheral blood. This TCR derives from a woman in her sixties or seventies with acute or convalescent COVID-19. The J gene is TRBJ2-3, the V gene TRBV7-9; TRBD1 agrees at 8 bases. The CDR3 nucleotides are TGTGCCAGCAGCTTAGCGGGACAGGCTACAGATACGCAGTATTTT. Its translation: CASSLAGQATDTQYF.